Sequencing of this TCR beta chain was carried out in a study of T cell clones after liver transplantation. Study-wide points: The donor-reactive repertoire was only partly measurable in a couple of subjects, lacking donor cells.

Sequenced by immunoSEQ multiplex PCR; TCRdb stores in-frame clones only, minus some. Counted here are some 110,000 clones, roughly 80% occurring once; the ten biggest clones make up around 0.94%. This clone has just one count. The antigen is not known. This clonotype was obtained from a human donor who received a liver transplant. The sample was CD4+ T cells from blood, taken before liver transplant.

The CDR3 reads CASSLASTAGQGDGYTF. The CDR3 region has the DNA TGTGCCAGCAGCTTAGCGTCTACAGCGGGACAGGGGGATGGCTACACCTTC. The chain carries TRBV7-2 and TRBJ1-2, with 11 bases matching TRBD1. Germline CDR1 and CDR2: SGHTA and FQGNSA. The CDR3 runs to 17 residues. V lost 0 bases, J lost 6 bases, and 9 bases stayed unmatched. Supplemented by reference TRBV7-2 and TRBJ1-2, the full variable domain reads GAGVSQSPSNKVTEKGKDVELRCDPISGHTALYWYRQSLGQGLEFLIYFQGNSAPDKSGLPSDRFSAERTGGSVSTLTIQRTQQEDSAVYLCASSLASTAGQGDGYTFGSGTRLTVV.